The table lists the clone carrying this T cell receptor (beta chain) with a count of one. Antigen specificity is unknown. The study assayed about 10^5 TCR templates per sample. TCRdb's table, derived via immunoSEQ multiplex PCR, lists solely in-frame clones and lacks some. The data hold some 110,000 clones, with about 92% observed a single time. This sample is drawn from a study of siplizumab effects on memory and regulatory T cells. Overall study findings and caveats: Confirmation was lacking for the suppressive function of proliferating Tregs derived from siplizumab cultures. Memory T cells appeared less diverse than naive cells, which seemed to contribute substantially to alloresponse. Alloreactive sequences traceable to unstimulated CD4+ memory cells declined significantly under siplizumab.

V lost 3 bases and J lost 8, with 16 bases in between. The CDR3 runs to 15 residues. The germline V gene encodes CDR1 MNHNS and CDR2 SASEGT. This TCR derives from a human donor in good health. Sequenced input: CD4+ T cells sorted from blood. J is TRBJ1-4 and V is TRBV6-1; D is ambiguous. The chain's CDR3 is CASSDLAGVGEKLFF. In nucleotides, the CDR3 is TGTGCCAGCAGTGATTTGGCAGGAGTGGGCGAAAAACTGTTTTTT.